The 27 T cell receptor beta chains presented below share a single source sample, sequenced in a study of shared clonotypes between healthy human individuals. TCRdb keeps only in-frame clones here, not all; method: immunoSEQ multiplex PCR. The table lists hundreds of thousands of clones, almost 97% of them singletons. The source material was naive CD4+ T cells sorted from blood. Documented subset: CD45RA+ positively selected. The receptors originated from a woman in her 30s in good health.

V usage is TRBV28 and J usage is TRBJ1-4; D not resolved. From germline, CDR1 is MDHEN and CDR2 SYDVKM. The CDR3 totals 13 residues. V was shortened by 7 bases and J by 5 bases, with 11 bases between the two germline ends. The CDR3 protein is CASNGLENEKLFF. CDR3 in DNA: TGTGCCAGCAACGGGTTAGAAAATGAAAAACTGTTTTTT.

V usage is TRBV13 and J usage is TRBJ1-3, with no clear D. Germline CDR1 reads PRHDT; CDR2 reads FYEKMQ (reference sequence). This CDR3 has 18 amino acids. V dropped 5 bases and J dropped 0 bases, with 20 bases sitting between them. This CDR3 is CASSRRREEALSGNTIYF. The DNA of the CDR3 is TGTGCCAGCAGCCGTAGGAGGGAAGAAGCCCTCTCTGGAAACACCATATATTTT. The full variable domain, completed using reference TRBV13 and TRBJ1-3, is AAGVIQSPRHLIKEKRETATLKCYPIPRHDTVYWYQQGPGQDPQFLISFYEKMQSDKGSIPDRFSAQQFSDYHSELNMSSLELGDSALYFCASSRRREEALSGNTIYFGEGSWLTVV.

The chain carries TRBV28 and TRBJ1-3, with D possibly matching TRBD1 (5 bases). Germline CDR1 reads MDHEN; CDR2 reads SYDVKM. Trimming removed 5 bases at V and 2 bases at J, with 13 bases between. This CDR3 has 15 amino acids. The CDR3 reads CASSPPGLTGNTIYF. Written as DNA, the CDR3 is TGTGCCAGCAGTCCACCAGGGTTAACTGGAAACACCATATATTTT.

The V gene is TRBV7-8, the J gene TRBJ2-5; D is uncertain. Germline CDR1 reads SGHVS; CDR2 reads FQNEAQ. This CDR3 has 11 amino acids. Trimming shortened V by 5 bases and J by 11 bases, and 12 bases separated the two germline ends. CDR3 bases: TGTGCCAGCAGCAACAGAGTTGAGCAGTACTTC. It yields the protein CASSNRVEQYF.

V usage is TRBV4-2 and J usage is TRBJ1-1; TRBD1 matches at 9 bases. With 2 bases clipped from V and 4 bases from J, the junction kept 5 bases outside the gene matches. Germline loops: CDR1 LGHNA, CDR2 YNFKEQ. The CDR3 is 15 amino acids. The CDR3 nucleotides read TGTGCCAGCAGCCAACCGGGACAGGGATTCACTGAAGCTTTCTTT. It translates to CASSQPGQGFTEAFF.

The chain has TRBV7-2 and TRBJ1-1, with unresolved D. Germline values: CDR1 SGHTA, CDR2 FQGNSA. This CDR3 has 12 residues. V was pared by 6 bases and J by 4 bases, with 9 bases between. The CDR3 DNA reads TGTGCCAGCAGTTTGGGGTTCACTGAAGCTTTCTTT. Translating it yields CASSLGFTEAFF.

The chain has TRBV5-1 and TRBJ1-1; D possibly corresponds to TRBD1 (5 bases). The CDR3 has 11 amino acids. Deletions cut 7 bases from V and 9 bases from J, with 13 bases between. Germline V gene sequence: CDR1 SGHRS, CDR2 YFSETQ. This CDR3 reads CASGEGFQAFF. The CDR3 nucleotides read TGCGCCAGCGGAGAGGGGTTTCAAGCTTTCTTT. The complete variable domain, with remaining parts taken from reference TRBV5-1 and TRBJ1-1, reads KAGVTQTPRYLIKTRGQQVTLSCSPISGHRSVSWYQQTPGQGLQFLFEYFSETQRNKGNFPGRFSGRQFSNSRSEMNVSTLELGDSALYLCASGEGFQAFFGQGTRLTVV.

The J gene is TRBJ1-4, the V gene TRBV7-9, with a weak D call TRBD1 (5 bases). Between the trimmed V and J ends, which lost 6 bases and 0 bases, there was a span of 11 bases. In germline, CDR1 is SEHNR, CDR2 FQNEAQ (reference sequence). This CDR3 has 15 residues. CDR3 DNA sequence: TGTGCCAGCAGAACGACGACAGCAACTAATGAAAAACTGTTTTTT. It encodes CASRTTTATNEKLFF.

This rearrangement joins TRBV7-7 to TRBJ2-2; D remains ambiguous. The germline V and J ends were trimmed by 5 bases and 1 base, with 8 bases remaining between them. Germline loops: CDR1 SSHAT, CDR2 FNYEAQ (reference sequence). The CDR3 has 14 amino acids. The chain's CDR3 is CASSPFENTGELFF. The CDR3 nucleotides read TGTGCCAGCAGCCCATTCGAGAACACCGGGGAGCTGTTTTTT.

The genes are TRBV28 and TRBJ1-2; 10 nucleotides align to TRBD1. This CDR3 is 11 amino acids long. Trimming at V came to 10 bases and at J to 8 bases, leaving 4 bases not matched to a gene. Germline V CDR1 and CDR2: MDHEN, SYDVKM. CDR3 residues: CAIGQGGGYTF. DNA for the CDR3: TGTGCCATCGGACAGGGGGGCGGCTACACCTTC.

V is TRBV12-5 and J is TRBJ2-7, with 10 bases that match TRBD1. Germline V gives CDR1 LGHNT, CDR2 FRNRAP. CDR3 length equals 17 residues. V gave up 7 bases and J gave up 0 bases; unmatched junction bases: 12. The CDR3 region has the DNA TGTGCTAGTGATCCAATGGGGACAGGGGAGGGCTCCTACGAGCAGTACTTC. Translating gives CASDPMGTGEGSYEQYF.

The chain couples TRBV7-8 to TRBJ2-3; unclear D gene. The CDR3 is made up of 15 amino acids. In germline, CDR1 is SGHVS, CDR2 FQNEAQ. Trimming shortened V by 3 bases and J by 0 bases, and 10 bases separated the two germline ends. CDR3 protein: CASSFRLGSTDTQYF. DNA of the CDR3: TGTGCCAGCAGCTTTAGATTAGGGAGCACAGATACGCAGTATTTT. Full variable domain (missing parts from reference TRBV7-8 and TRBJ2-3): GAGVSQSPRYKVAKRGQDVALRCDPISGHVSLFWYQQALGQGPEFLTYFQNEAQLDKSGLPSDRFFAERPEGSVSTLKIQRTQQEDSAVYLCASSFRLGSTDTQYFGPGTRLTVL.

This clone was seen only once. The V and J genes are TRBV7-8 and TRBJ1-5; possibly TRBD1 for D (5 bases). Deletions cut 5 bases from V and 6 bases from J, with 20 bases between. CDR1 SGHVS and CDR2 FQNEAQ come from the germline V gene. The CDR3 length is 16 residues. Here the CDR3 reads CASSLMGGGLSQPQHF. Here the CDR3 DNA reads TGTGCCAGCAGCCTGATGGGGGGGGGACTGAGTCAGCCCCAGCATTTT.

The chain combines TRBV10-1 with TRBJ2-7; 8 nucleotides line up with TRBD1. The ends lost 3 bases at V and 3 bases at J; junction bases unmatched: 1. The CDR3 spans 13 residues. CDR1 and CDR2 from the germline V gene are WNHNN and SYGVQD (reference sequence). For the CDR3, the DNA is TGCGCCAGCAGTGACGGACAGGGCTACGAGCAGTACTTC. Protein sequence: CASSDGQGYEQYF.

The chain joins TRBV28 to TRBJ1-2; D uncertain. The germline V and J ends were trimmed by 2 bases and 6 bases, with 13 bases remaining between them. CDR3 size: 14 residues. Germline CDR1 reads MDHEN; CDR2 reads SYDVKM. The CDR3 here is CASSLGVFGDGYTF. In nucleotides, the CDR3 is TGTGCCAGCAGTTTAGGAGTCTTTGGTGATGGCTACACCTTC.

This clone appeared once. The rearrangement links TRBV30 to TRBJ2-3; the D is unclear. Trimming shortened V by 3 bases and J by 8 bases, and 12 bases separated the two germline ends. Germline CDR1 reads GTSNPN; CDR2 reads SVGIG (reference sequence). The CDR3 contains 12 residues. The CDR3 DNA sequence: TGTGCCTGGAGGTCGGCCTTACGTACGCAGTATTTT. Amino acids: CAWRSALRTQYF.

The rearrangement uses TRBV19 and TRBJ1-1; 7 positions match TRBD1. Losses at the gene ends were 5 bases for V and 5 bases for J; bases not matched to a gene: 8. CDR1 LNHDA and CDR2 SQIVND come from the germline V gene (reference sequence). This CDR3 region has 14 residues. CDR3 protein: CASSFQGGYTEAFF. The CDR3 region has the DNA TGTGCCAGTAGTTTTCAGGGGGGATATACTGAAGCTTTCTTT. Supplemented by reference TRBV19 and TRBJ1-1, the full variable domain reads DGGITQSPKYLFRKEGQNVTLSCEQNLNHDAMYWYRQDPGQGLRLIYYSQIVNDFQKGDIAEGYSVSREKKESFPLTVTSAQKNPTAFYLCASSFQGGYTEAFFGQGTRLTVV.

This clone was seen more than once but under ten times. The chain uses TRBV18 and TRBJ1-2; 8 nucleotides align to TRBD1. The V and J ends lost 3 bases and 8 bases, in that order; junction bases with no gene match: 5. This CDR3 contains 13 residues. Germline V CDR1 and CDR2: KGHSH, LQKENI. The CDR3 is CASSPGQGEGYTF. The CDR3 DNA is TGTGCCAGCTCACCCGGACAGGGCGAAGGCTACACCTTC.

The chain combines TRBV2 with TRBJ2-2, with D unclear. V lost 3 bases, J lost 6 bases, and 8 bases lay in between. The CDR3 has 13 residues. Germline CDR1 reads SNHLY; CDR2 reads FYNNEI. CDR3 in DNA: TGTGCCAGCAGTGAGGCGAGCCCCGGGGAGCTGTTTTTT. It codes for CASSEASPGELFF.

V and J are TRBV28 and TRBJ2-3; no clear D. Germline CDR1 MDHEN, CDR2 SYDVKM. Trimming cost V 11 bases and J 0 bases, with 12 bases left between them. CDR3 length: 13 residues. CDR3 region: CAARNPSTDTQYF. The DNA of the CDR3 is TGTGCCGCCCGGAACCCTAGCACAGATACGCAGTATTTT.

The rearrangement uses TRBV7-9 and TRBJ2-5, with D possibly matching TRBD1 (6 bases). Trimming stripped 0 bases from V and 5 bases from J, with 10 bases between. The CDR3 covers 14 residues. Germline V gene lookup returns CDR1 SEHNR and CDR2 FQNEAQ (reference sequence). CDR3 in DNA: TGTGCCAGCAGCTTAGCAGGGGGTGGGGAGACCCAGTACTTC. This encodes CASSLAGGGETQYF. Full variable domain (outside the CDR3, taken from reference TRBV7-9 and TRBJ2-5): DTGVSQNPRHKITKRGQNVTFRCDPISEHNRLYWYRQTLGQGPEFLTYFQNEAQLEKSRLLSDRFSAERPKGSFSTLEIQRTEQGDSAMYLCASSLAGGGETQYFGPGTRLLVL.

The chain couples TRBV11-3 to TRBJ2-7; 8 bases are shared with TRBD1. CDR3 length: 15 amino acids. Germline V gene sequence: CDR1 SGHNT, CDR2 YENEEA. Trimming cost V 1 base and J 0 bases; bases outside gene matches: 2. CDR3 sequence: CASSLGQGNSYEQYF. The CDR3 DNA reads as TGTGCCAGCAGCTTAGGACAGGGGAACTCCTACGAGCAGTACTTC. The entire variable domain, with the rest obtained from reference TRBV11-3 and TRBJ2-7, is as follows: EAGVVQSPRYKIIEKKQPVAFWCNPISGHNTLYWYLQNLGQGPELLIRYENEEAVDDSQLPKDRFSAERLKGVDSTLKIQPAELGDSAVYLCASSLGQGNSYEQYFGPGTRLTVT.

V is TRBV6-1 and J is TRBJ2-5; no reliable D call. V lost 1 base and J 5 bases, leaving 2 bases between the germline ends. The CDR3 extends over 11 amino acids. CDR1 is MNHNS, CDR2 SASEGT, per germline. CDR3 protein: CASSEVETQYF. CDR3 in DNA: TGTGCCAGCAGTGAAGTTGAGACCCAGTACTTC.

This chain uses TRBV25-1 with TRBJ2-1; TRBD1 or TRBD2 may be the D gene (6 bases each). Germline loops: CDR1 MGHDK, CDR2 SYGVNS. Trimming left V 5 bases short and J 6 bases short, with 17 bases between. The CDR3 consists of 15 residues. CDR3 loop: CASSNPLGGPNEQFF. The CDR3 DNA reads TGTGCCAGCAGTAACCCGCTGGGGGGCCCCAATGAGCAGTTCTTC.

This chain links TRBV18 with TRBJ1-5; 7 nucleotides align to TRBD1. The germline V gene has CDR1 KGHSH and CDR2 LQKENI. The CDR3 is made up of 14 amino acids. V was clipped by 6 bases and J by 5 bases; unmatched bases: 7. For the CDR3, the DNA is TGTGCCAGCTCGCCCCAGACAGGGCATCAGCCCCAGCATTTT. It encodes CASSPQTGHQPQHF.

V gene TRBV28 combines with J gene TRBJ2-7, with 9 bases identical to TRBD1. With V trimmed by 5 bases and J by 6 bases, 8 bases remained unmatched. There are 14 residues in the CDR3. Germline CDR1 MDHEN, CDR2 SYDVKM. CDR3: CASSVGTGTGEQYF. The CDR3 DNA reads TGTGCCAGCAGTGTGGGGACAGGGACTGGCGAGCAGTACTTC.

The chain carries TRBV4-1 and TRBJ2-4; tentatively, D is TRBD1 or TRBD2 (6 bases each). CDR1 MGHRA and CDR2 YSYEKL come from the germline V gene. The CDR3 runs 16 residues. Trimming removed 2 bases at V and 8 bases at J, with 19 bases between. Here the CDR3 DNA reads TGCGCCAGCAGCCAATTCGGGGGCGCGGATTTAGACATTCAGTACTTC. Encoded protein: CASSQFGGADLDIQYF.